The present entry profiles one TCR beta chain with its context. Its antigen specificity is not known. The input lacks base qualities; no much larger clone sits a single base away. The protocol used for the library was the immunoSEQ multiplex PCR assay. For the multiplex PCR, a mixture combining 60 forward primers for TCR Vbeta segments and 13 reverse primers for TCR Jbeta segments was used. The CDR3 region of rearranged TCR beta genes was amplified from genomic DNA by a multiplex PCR assay. The amplified TCR beta libraries were sequenced on the Illumina HiSeq System as 87-base-pair reads. The original methods were these. A later analysis tallied about 77 million unique TCR beta chains across the 666 repertoires, and approximately 11 million of those chains were shared by two or more donors. A nearest-neighbor algorithm error-corrected the raw reads and collapsed the reads into unique sequences, merging closely related sequences to remove PCR and sequencing errors. CDR3 sequences were aligned to IMGT reference sequences to assign V, D and J gene segments. For a sequence to be retained, a match of at least six nucleotides was required to both a V gene segment and a J gene segment. Rearrangements were called productive when the CDR3 lacked stop codons and stayed in frame with V and J; all others were non-productive. Following IMGT convention, CDR3 was defined as the stretch from the second conserved V-encoded cysteine to the conserved J-encoded phenylalanine. The earlier analysis of 500 to 750 of the donors excluded any sequence lacking an unambiguous match to a single V gene segment. An earlier analysis of some 500 of the donors classified V segments as functional when productive rearrangements were above 56.7% and as segregating when the standard deviation between donors was above 5%. A statistical classification framework was built for diagnosing cytomegalovirus status from the catalog of TCR beta chain sequences. A later analysis assigned V and J genes by comparing TCR nucleotide sequences with IMGT/GENE-DB human TR gene sequences. The TCRdist pipeline was used in a later analysis to assign CDR3 sequences and most-parsimonious VDJ recombination scenarios. In a later analysis, each TCR beta chain was defined by its CDR3 amino acid sequence together with its V-gene family, and reads lacking a unique V-gene family were excluded. As a way to deal with suspected cross-contamination and a sequencing artifact, a later analysis dropped hundreds of nucleotide sequences that were highly shared and had low generation probability. For each public chain, a later analysis derived a clonal expansion index from normalized ranks of inferred template counts within each repertoire. In a later analysis, generation probabilities were computed with a VDJ recombination model fitted to out-of-frame rearrangements, and the resulting probabilities were checked against IGoR. A later analysis scored TCR-TCR, TCR-HLA and TCR-CMV co-occurrence with hypergeometric tests, applying a repertoire-size bias correction to TCR pairs. A later analysis estimated false discovery rates by permuting HLA or CMV assignments 20 times. In a later analysis, co-occurring TCRs were grouped using DBSCAN, with TCRdist sequence similarity added in when clustering inside HLA-allele-positive subsets. For co-occurrence clustering, repertoires with fewer than 30,000 or more than 120,000 public chains were excluded, along with a handful of repertoires with anomalous nucleotide sharing. TCRdb provides this immuneACCESS table in a form limited to in-frame rearrangements. Some clones are lacking; in checked studies, under half of them reflect an unresolved V gene, and why the rest are absent is not known. D and trimming were read from the DNA, whereas the V and J calls and clone size are those reported in that table. The sample table holds roughly 160,000 clones, of which approximately 84% were seen once. The top ten constitute about 2.5% of the sample.

The sample is drawn from a study of cytomegalovirus exposure and HLA in healthy donors (TCRdb year 2017). As for the study more broadly: In an earlier analysis of 587 of the donors, 276 Gb of sequence data and 90 million to 130 million unique TCR beta sequences from about 179 million T cells were reported. Roughly 320 gigabases of sequencing data and tens of millions of unique TCR sequences made up an early release that covered 500 to 700 HLA-typed donors. Among the approximately 400 genotyped donors, around 79% belonged to the genetic ancestry cluster associated with self-reported Caucasian donors. The study aimed to test whether signatures of past pathogen exposure could be identified by cataloging public T cell receptors. The study used immunosequencing to profile the T cell repertoires of hundreds of subjects and linked those repertoires to cytomegalovirus serostatus. In addition to the first cohort of 666 subjects, a separate validation cohort of under 150 different subjects was used. To predict cytomegalovirus infection status, the study combined high-throughput TCR immunosequencing, statistical association of individual TCRs with disease status, and machine learning. A later analysis re-analyzed previously published TCR beta repertoires from 650 to 800 donors and added high-resolution HLA genotyping to study TCR occurrence patterns. Rather than using new phenotypic data, the later analysis identified candidate immune exposures from TCR beta sequences and from how often those sequences occurred across donors. In an earlier analysis of 550 to 700 of the donors, high-throughput TCR beta sequencing was used to judge whether each TCR beta V gene segment behaved as functional or pseudogenic. Donor age, sex, ethnicity and CMV serostatus were compiled alongside the repertoire data. A later genetic analysis took genome-wide SNP genotypes for about three fifths of the 666 donors and used that subset as a discovery cohort. Every repertoire in the discovery cohort had been generated on one and the same sequencing platform. HLA typing covered class I and class II loci at four-digit resolution. The number of typed donors differed by locus: about 629-630 for A, B, C, DRB1 and DQB1; some 500 for DQA1; 606 for DPA1; and about 470 for DPB1. Four or five DR-DQ haplotypes were treated as single units for association and clustering because of strong linkage in the cohort. Among 300 to 500 genotyped donors of the cohort, an average of approximately 220,000 unique TCR beta nucleotide sequences was sequenced per donor, of which roughly 18% were non-productive. The paper as a whole reports these results and caveats: Compared with equally common non-associated chains, HLA-associated TCR beta chains in a later analysis were more clonally expanded and had lower generation probabilities. A further reported finding was that TCR beta sequences accurately predicted the HLA-A and HLA-B alleles for most subjects in the first cohort. A group of highly shared sequence variants was considered likely to be a technical artifact of the sequencing pipeline. At a false discovery rate of 0.05, a later analysis linked some 17,000 TCR beta sequences to specific HLA alleles. Several of the top co-occurrence clusters appeared to be linked to parvovirus B19, influenza, CMV and Epstein-Barr virus, according to a later analysis. Because HLA typing was unavailable for some donors at each locus, only the typed subset was used in association tests. Across donors, most TCR sequences were observed very rarely, whereas some public TCRs were present in many individuals. Broadly in line with IMGT annotations, most TCR beta V segments showed up in productive rearrangements about 87% or about 30% of the time in an earlier analysis of 587 of the donors. Roughly uniform sequencing depth across donors was assumed in presence/absence analyses, although this assumption may not hold. This cohort had only TCR beta chains sequenced, and the lack of alpha or paired-chain data limited which features could be detected. In a later genetic analysis, a missense DCLRE1C variant was associated with V-gene and J-gene trimming of TCR beta chains, and the association was replicated in an independent cohort. When HLA alleles, especially DR and DQ, strongly co-occurred, TCR associations were difficult to assign to individual alleles. The classifier was reported to diagnose cytomegalovirus status with high specificity and sensitivity in both the original and validation cohorts. The 87-base-pair reads could not distinguish some IMGT-functional V segments, including TRBV6-2 and TRBV6-3, so those segments were excluded. Because counts were too low, about 18 rarely observed V segments, including chromosome 9 orphons, were excluded from the earlier analysis of around 640 of the donors. A later analysis found that TCR association rates varied across HLA loci, with DRB1 alleles showing the most associated TCRs and HLA-C alleles the fewest. Most CMV-associated TCR beta chains appeared to be HLA-restricted in a later analysis, and the HLA associations seemed to be driven largely by CMV exposure. For the cohort, immune exposure information was limited to CMV serostatus. In vitro tests confirmed that a few of the cytomegalovirus-associated TCR beta chains recognize cytomegalovirus antigens. In a later genetic analysis, fewer N-insertions in productive TCRs were reported among donors in an Asian-associated ancestry cluster than the approximately 670-donor mean. Linkage disequilibrium might explain the correlated functional status among segregating V segments, but an unknown experimental factor could not be ruled out. According to the authors, the approach could potentially be generalized to other disease states and immunological phenotypes. The study gave a list of about 150 TCR beta chains associated with cytomegalovirus.

Including cysteine and phenylalanine, the CDR3 has 15 amino acids. Left in the record is the CDR3 DNA by itself, 45 bases read in frame from the first base. CDR1 is given as SGHRS and CDR2 as YFSETQ, both from the germline V gene. V is reduced by 0 bases and J by 4 bases, leaving a spacing of 11 bases between them. The cohort consisted of some 730 healthy bone marrow donors. Cohort members were all nominally healthy when sampled, although unrecorded immune exposures were likely present. The donor tested CMV seropositive and was one of the 289 seropositive cohort members. Each donor provided a peripheral blood sample, and peripheral blood mononuclear cells were used for TCR beta sequencing. The Qiagen DNeasy Blood Extraction Kit was used to extract genomic DNA from the blood cell samples.

The source material was PBMCs. This receptor was obtained from a young man in good health and CMV-seropositive. The chain employs TRBV5-1 and TRBJ2-1; TRBD1 might be the D gene, on 5 matching bases. The CDR3 reads CASSLGQPLYNEQFF. The sequenced DNA is TGCGCCAGCAGCTTGGGACAGCCACTATACAATGAGCAGTTCTTC.